Listed here is a single T cell receptor beta chain. Antigen: not known. Unmatched junction bases numbered 8, after V lost 4 bases and J lost 4 bases. The length of the CDR3 is 15 residues. In germline, CDR1 is LNHDA, CDR2 SQIVND (reference sequence). Profiling relied on immunoSEQ multiplex PCR, and the TCRdb table lists in-frame clones only, not all of them. The data show fewer than 200,000 clones, with roughly 92% seen just once and about 10% held by the top ten. The sample originates from a study of T cell responses to AZD1222 COVID-19 vaccine. Study observations and caveats: After two AZD1222 doses, spike-specific TCR breadth and depth rose versus day 0. It was only 6 or 7 AZD1222 recipients who were seropositive at baseline. Repertoire collection took place solely once the T cell response had peaked. Most donors were white British, females outnumbered males, and clonal diversity was possibly underestimated.

Sequenced material: peripheral blood, taken on day 0 of AZD1222 vaccination. V gene TRBV19 combines with J gene TRBJ1-1; the match to TRBD1 covers 8 bases. The clonotype was recovered from an adult in good health. In nucleotides, the CDR3 is TGTGCCAGTAGTAGCAAAGGACAGGGCTCCACTGAAGCTTTCTTT. It codes for CASSSKGQGSTEAFF.